The clone carrying this T cell receptor beta chain was counted only a few times. Sample time point: blood at routine non-recurrence follow-up after resection. Whole RNA came from tumor, nontumor lung or frozen PBMC and was sequenced without being sorted. TCRdb ran MiXCR on the 5' RACE reads and lists one entry per CDR3 protein. The sample carries about 120,000 distinct CDR3 sequences, more than 9% recorded once. Germline assignment: CDR1 DFQATT and CDR2 SNEGSKA (reference sequence). This CDR3 is built from 18 residues. Trimming at V came to 1 base and at J to 0 bases, leaving 9 bases not matched to a gene. The data are from a study of spatial heterogeneity in lung cancer. At the level of the study: When follow-up PBMC samples existed, they were sequenced (at a median of around 2 years after resection).

Source: PBMCs, taken at follow-up. The V call is TRBV20-1, the J call TRBJ1-6; 7 bases are a match to TRBD1. This TCR came from a male donor with early-stage non-small cell lung cancer. The DNA for the CDR3 is TGCAGTGCTAGAGCCAGGGGGGGAATAAGCTCCTATAATTCACCCCTCCACTTT. Amino acids: CSARARGGISSYNSPLHF.